This T cell receptor beta chain was profiled in a study of cytomegalovirus exposure and HLA in healthy donors (dated by TCRdb to 2016 to 2017). Looking at the study overall: According to a later analysis, one platform produced both the roughly 120 validation repertoires and the approximately 660 repertoires of the first cohort. The aim of the study was to test whether cataloging public T cell receptors could identify signatures of past pathogen exposure. The study combined high-throughput TCR immunosequencing, statistical association of individual TCRs with disease status, and machine learning to predict cytomegalovirus infection status. A separate validation cohort of 100 to 150 different subjects was used in addition to the roughly 700-subject first cohort. The full study reports these points: The authors suggested that the approach could potentially be extended to other disease states and immunological phenotypes. In a later analysis, TCRs clustered in the first cohort were found to also tend to co-occur in the 110 or so validation repertoires, with approximately 95% of cluster scores above 0. In vitro tests confirmed that a few of the cytomegalovirus-associated TCR beta chains recognize cytomegalovirus antigens. A later analysis had no HLA typing for the validation cohort, so co-occurrence there was scored across all 110 or so repertoires. Most TCR sequences were seen in very few donors, while some public TCRs were found in many individuals. The classifier was reported to diagnose cytomegalovirus status with high specificity and sensitivity in both the original cohort and the validation cohort. The study gave a list of under 200 TCR beta chains associated with cytomegalovirus.

In the case of this clone: Its cognate antigen has yet to be identified. No clone much larger than this one lies a single base away; base qualities are absent.

The donors were included in the validation cohort of around 120 subjects, a group kept apart from the roughly 680-subject first cohort. Receptors were amplified or captured by the immunoSEQ multiplex PCR assay. The study's processing was this. A statistical classification framework was built to diagnose cytomegalovirus status from the catalog of TCR beta chain sequences. TCRdb carries this immuneACCESS record with in-frame sequences only. Its versions omit some clonotypes, under half of them owing to an unresolved V gene in the studies checked, with the rest unexplained. V and J calls and clone size are those listed in that table; D and trimming were worked out from the DNA. The table for this sample lists hundreds of thousands of clones; roughly 87% of them were counted only once. About 12% of the sample lies in the top ten. Material for sequencing was PBMCs. This TCR came from a man aged 18 to 35 in good health and CMV-seropositive.

The nucleotides read TGTGCCACCAATCGGGACAGGGGCAACAATGAGCAGTTCTTC. Translated, it gives CATNRDRGNNEQFF. This sequence uses TRBV15 and TRBJ2-1, and 10 bases in between align with TRBD1. Per the germline V gene (reference sequence), LNHNV is the CDR1 and YYDKDF is the CDR2. V lost 7 bases and J lost 5 bases, and the count of bases not matched to a germline gene is 5. The CDR3 sequence holds 14 residues, the cysteine and phenylalanine included. Only CDR3 DNA remains: 42 bases, in frame from the first base.